The 6 T cell receptor beta chains listed next were all sequenced from one sample in a study of blood T cell repertoires in COVID-19. The protocol was immunoSEQ multiplex PCR, while the TCRdb copy is restricted to in-frame clones and leaves out a portion. The sample has over 90,000 clones, roughly 87% seen once. The sequencing sample was made of peripheral blood. The receptors were gathered from a human donor in a cohort sampled during active COVID-19.

This clone has only one observation. The chain employs TRBV4-1 and TRBJ2-1, with TRBD1 identical over 11 bases. Germline CDR1 reads MGHRA; CDR2 reads YSYEKL. This CDR3 spans 15 amino acids. The J segment lost 8 bases and the V segment lost 4 bases, leaving 7 bases of the junction unmatched. This chain's CDR3 is CASSLRDRGGDEQFF. DNA of the CDR3: TGCGCCAGCAGCCTCCGGGACAGGGGGGGCGATGAGCAGTTCTTC.

V usage is TRBV5-1 and J usage is TRBJ1-1; D is ambiguous. Germline V gene lookup returns CDR1 SGHRS and CDR2 YFSETQ. This CDR3 is built from 13 residues. Trimming took 4 bases from V and 8 from J, leaving 15 bases between them. In DNA, the CDR3 is TGCGCCAGCAGCGAACCGGGAGGGAGGGAAGCTTTCTTT. Its translation is CASSEPGGREAFF. Full variable domain (rest looked up from reference TRBV5-1 and TRBJ1-1): KAGVTQTPRYLIKTRGQQVTLSCSPISGHRSVSWYQQTPGQGLQFLFEYFSETQRNKGNFPGRFSGRQFSNSRSEMNVSTLELGDSALYLCASSEPGGREAFFGQGTRLTVV.

The V call is TRBV2, the J call TRBJ2-7; TRBD2 matches 9 bases. V shed 2 bases, J shed 1 base, and the junction held 6 bases outside the gene matches. The CDR3 runs 16 residues. Germline-derived CDR1 and CDR2 are SNHLY and FYNNEI. This CDR3 reads CASSEYLAGPSYEQYF. The CDR3 DNA reads as TGTGCCAGCAGTGAATATCTAGCGGGGCCGTCCTACGAGCAGTACTTC.

This chain uses TRBV29-1 with TRBJ1-2, with 8 bases identical to TRBD1. Germline values: CDR1 SQVTM, CDR2 ANQGSEA. The J segment lost 10 bases and the V segment lost 6 bases, leaving 7 bases of the junction unmatched. This CDR3 is built from 11 residues. In DNA form, the CDR3 reads TGCAGCGTCGACAGGGGTATCGTCTACACCTTC. Translation: CSVDRGIVYTF.

This chain uses TRBV11-2 with TRBJ2-3; D uncertain. The germline gives CDR1 SGHAT, CDR2 FQNNGV. V shed 3 bases and J shed 6 bases, with 7 bases lying between them. There are 12 residues in the CDR3. DNA of the CDR3: TGTGCCAGCAGCTTTTCCCCGGATACGCAGTATTTT. Translating gives CASSFSPDTQYF.

This chain joins TRBV18 and TRBJ2-5; a weak D match, TRBD2 (5 bases). CDR3 length: 15 amino acids. Trimming pared 6 bases from V and 2 bases from J, leaving 16 bases between. CDR1 and CDR2 (germline): KGHSH, LQKENI. CDR3 bases: TGTGCCAGCTCGCCTCCCATGAGCGGACAAGAGACCCAGTACTTC. Translation: CASSPPMSGQETQYF.